This entry lists 4 T cell receptor beta chains sequenced from one sample in a study of blood T cell repertoires in COVID-19. Profiled with immunoSEQ multiplex PCR; TCRdb holds only in-frame clones, not every one. Altogether more than 85,000 clones are present, around 85% being singletons, with the ten largest covering around 12%. Sequenced: peripheral blood. The receptors were gathered from a human donor in a cohort sampled during active COVID-19.

This chain links TRBV28 with TRBJ2-1; tentative D call: TRBD2 (5 bases). This CDR3 region has 18 residues. The germline gives CDR1 MDHEN, CDR2 SYDVKM. V was trimmed by 1 base and J by 0 bases, leaving 16 bases between them. The CDR3 reads CASSLFLAMTSSYNEQFF. The CDR3 DNA reads TGTGCCAGCAGTTTATTCTTAGCGATGACCAGCTCCTACAATGAGCAGTTCTTC.

The chain couples TRBV30 to TRBJ1-1; 9 bases match TRBD1. Germline assignment: CDR1 GTSNPN and CDR2 SVGIG (reference sequence). This CDR3 has 11 residues. Unmatched junction bases numbered 2, after V lost 1 base and J lost 11 bases. Here the CDR3 reads CAWSGGQGAFF. CDR3 DNA: TGTGCCTGGAGTGGAGGACAGGGGGCTTTCTTT.

This sequence joins TRBV3-1 (or the pseudogene TRBV3-2) and TRBJ2-7, with D perhaps matching TRBD2 (5 bases). The CDR3 sequence is 14 residues long. Germline assignment: CDR1 LGHDT and CDR2 YNNKEL (reference sequence). Trimming shortened V by 1 base and J by 5 bases, and 12 bases separated the two germline ends. The CDR3 is CASSQVRTENEQYF. CDR3 nucleotides: TGTGCCAGCAGCCAAGTCCGGACTGAAAACGAGCAGTACTTC.

The chain is built from TRBV6-4 and TRBJ2-2, with a weak D call TRBD2 (6 bases). Between the trimmed V and J ends, which lost 5 bases and 7 bases, there was a span of 20 bases. The CDR3 is 16 residues long. Germline CDR1 MRHNA, CDR2 SNTAGT. This CDR3 reads CASSPRGSGLNGELFF. CDR3 sequence (DNA): TGTGCCAGCAGTCCTCGAGGAAGCGGGCTGAACGGGGAGCTGTTTTTT.